This TCR beta chain was recorded in a study of blood T cell repertoires in COVID-19. As for the study in general: Samples representing acute and convalescent COVID-19 were sourced from the United States, Italy and Spain.

In the original workflow: How many nucleated cells were present was estimated from reference gene primer amplification. Data came from immunoSEQ multiplex PCR; TCRdb stores just in-frame clones and leaves some out. D and trimming were read from the DNA, whereas the V and J calls and clone size are those reported in that table. In the table there are about 280,000 clones, around four fifths of which are singletons. Germline V CDR1 and CDR2: LNHDA, SQIVND (reference sequence). The CDR3 length is 13 residues. Trimming pared 10 bases from V and 3 bases from J, leaving 13 bases between. The sequencing input was peripheral blood. This sequence was found in a woman in her forties or fifties who had recovered from COVID-19. The chain uses TRBV19 and TRBJ1-5; D might be TRBD1 (6 bases). The chain's CDR3 is CATGAVLNQPQHF. In DNA, the CDR3 is TGTGCCACAGGGGCGGTACTCAATCAGCCCCAGCATTTT.